One sample yielded the 27 T cell receptor beta chains listed below, sequenced in a study of blood T cell repertoires in COVID-19. TCRdb's copy holds only in-frame clones and misses some; the assay was immunoSEQ multiplex PCR. The sample holds fewer than 250,000 clones, around 88% seen once. Sequenced sample: peripheral blood. All receptors come from a woman between 45 and 60 years old with acute or convalescent COVID-19.

The chain couples TRBV5-5 to TRBJ1-3; 11 nucleotides match TRBD1. CDR1 and CDR2 (germline): SGHKS, YYEKEE (reference sequence). The CDR3 covers 16 residues. J gave up 0 bases and V 5 bases, and 4 bases lay outside the gene matches. CDR3 residues: CASRRDRGSSGNTIYF. For the CDR3, the DNA is TGTGCCAGCAGGCGGGACAGGGGGAGCTCTGGAAACACCATATATTTT.

The chain carries TRBV18 and TRBJ2-7, with D maybe TRBD1 (5 bases). The V end lost 0 bases, the J end lost 2 bases, and 20 bases lay between the germline ends. This CDR3 region has 18 residues. CDR1 is KGHSH, CDR2 LQKENI, per germline. The CDR3 coding sequence is TGTGCCAGCTCACCACCGGGTGTACTGGTGAAAGGGGCCTACGAGCAGTACTTC. Amino acid sequence: CASSPPGVLVKGAYEQYF.

The gene calls are TRBV5-1 and TRBJ2-1, with TRBD2 matching 15 bases. The germline gives CDR1 SGHRS, CDR2 YFSETQ. Trimming took 0 bases from V and 3 from J; bases not matched to a gene: 1. The CDR3 covers 17 residues. CDR3: CASSLEGLAGGYNEQFF. The CDR3 nucleotides are TGCGCCAGCAGCTTGGAGGGACTAGCGGGAGGCTACAATGAGCAGTTCTTC.

The chain has TRBV7-9 and TRBJ1-2; 9 bases line up with TRBD1. V gave up 5 bases and J gave up 9 bases; unmatched junction bases: 10. CDR3 length: 14 amino acids. In germline, CDR1 is SEHNR, CDR2 FQNEAQ (reference sequence). The CDR3 is CASSKVWTGVSYTF. The CDR3 DNA reads TGTGCCAGCAGCAAGGTCTGGACAGGGGTTAGCTACACCTTC.

The gene calls are TRBV7-3 and TRBJ2-1; TRBD2 might be the D (6 bases). Between the trimmed V and J ends, which lost 2 bases and 7 bases, there was a span of 12 bases. CDR3 length: 14 residues. CDR1 is SGHTA and CDR2 is FQGTGA in the germline V gene. CDR3 bases: TGTGCCAGCAGCTTAGGGTGGGCGGGAAATGAGCAGTTCTTC. This sequence encodes CASSLGWAGNEQFF. The full variable domain, completed using reference TRBV7-3 and TRBJ2-1, is GAGVSQTPSNKVTEKGKYVELRCDPISGHTALYWYRQSLGQGPEFLIYFQGTGAADDSGLPNDRFFAVRPEGSVSTLKIQRTERGDSAVYLCASSLGWAGNEQFFGPGTRLTVL.

V and J are TRBV5-5 and TRBJ2-1; TRBD1 aligns across 8 bases. CDR1 and CDR2 from the germline V gene are SGHKS and YYEKEE (reference sequence). This CDR3 is 15 amino acids long. Trimming at V came to 4 bases and at J to 6 bases, leaving 9 bases not matched to a gene. This CDR3 is CASSAGRGPPNEQFF. The CDR3 nucleotides are TGTGCCAGCAGCGCAGGCAGGGGGCCTCCCAATGAGCAGTTCTTC.

DNA of the CDR3: TGTGCCACTCAGTGGACAGGGGAGCACTATGGCTACACCTTC. It encodes CATQWTGEHYGYTF. The rearrangement joins TRBV10-3 to TRBJ1-2, with 9 bases fitting TRBD1. This CDR3 spans 14 amino acids. The germline CDR1 and CDR2 sequences are ENHRY and SYGVKD. J gave up 3 bases and V 10 bases, and 9 bases lay outside the gene matches.

This clone was found a few times. The chain recombines TRBV7-2 with TRBJ1-2, with no clear D. The germline CDR1 and CDR2 sequences are SGHTA and FQGNSA. The CDR3 is 13 residues long. V lost 2 bases to trimming and J lost 4 bases, with 8 bases between them. As DNA, the CDR3 is TGTGCCAGCAGCTTACCACAGTCCTATGGCTACACCTTC. Encoded protein: CASSLPQSYGYTF.

The chain has TRBV6-1 and TRBJ2-1, with D possibly being TRBD2 (6 bases). V lost 1 base to trimming and J lost 11 bases, with 15 bases between them. Per the germline V gene, CDR1 is MNHNS and CDR2 is SASEGT. The CDR3 loop spans 14 amino acids. The CDR3 spells CASSEGGPAGKQFF. The DNA for the CDR3 is TGTGCCAGCAGTGAAGGCGGACCCGCGGGAAAGCAGTTCTTC.

The chain uses TRBV9 and TRBJ2-3; TRBD2 agrees at 10 bases. The CDR3 totals 15 residues. CDR1 and CDR2 (germline): SGDLS, YYNGEE. V lost 4 bases to trimming and J lost 5 bases; unmatched junction nucleotides: 7. The CDR3 here is CASSRAGGALDTQYF. Here the CDR3 DNA reads TGTGCCAGCAGCAGAGCGGGAGGGGCGCTAGATACGCAGTATTTT.

The chain is built from TRBV27 and TRBJ2-1; D ambiguous. Germline V lookup: CDR1 MNHEY, CDR2 SMNVEV (reference sequence). This CDR3 is built from 14 residues. V was pared by 4 bases and J by 9 bases, with 16 bases between. DNA for the CDR3: TGTGCCAGCAGTTCCCTCCAATGGCAATTTGAGCAGTTCTTC. Translated: CASSSLQWQFEQFF.

This chain uses TRBV6-5 with TRBJ1-1; unclear D gene. The CDR3 length is 12 residues. The V gene lost 7 bases and the J gene lost 5 bases, with 11 bases spanning the gap. Germline V gene sequence: CDR1 MNHEY, CDR2 SVGAGI. In DNA, the CDR3 is TGTGCCAGCACCGGCGACTCGACTGAAGCTTTCTTT. Residues: CASTGDSTEAFF.

This chain joins TRBV24-1 and TRBJ2-5; tentative D call: TRBD2 (5 bases). Trimming took off 3 bases at V and 2 bases at J, with 9 bases between the two ends. The CDR3 runs to 14 residues. Germline V gene lookup returns CDR1 KGHDR and CDR2 SFDVKD. CDR3 region: CATSDPGFQETQYF. The DNA for the CDR3 is TGTGCCACCAGTGATCCGGGGTTTCAAGAGACCCAGTACTTC.

This rearrangement joins TRBV29-1 to TRBJ1-2; D is unclear. Germline-derived CDR1 and CDR2 are SQVTM and ANQGSEA. Trimming shortened V by 2 bases and J by 2 bases, and 3 bases separated the two germline ends. The CDR3 is 11 residues long. The CDR3 sequence is CSVEQNYGYTF. The CDR3 bases are TGCAGCGTTGAACAAAACTATGGCTACACCTTC.

The J gene is TRBJ2-1, the V gene TRBV11-1; 9 nucleotides align to TRBD2. Germline V gene data show CDR1 as SGHAT and CDR2 as FQDESV (reference sequence). This CDR3 spans 15 amino acids. The J segment lost 4 bases and the V segment lost 5 bases, leaving 6 bases of the junction unmatched. In DNA form, the CDR3 reads TGTGCCAGCAGCCCAAGCGGGAGGCTTTACAATGAGCAGTTCTTC. This translates into CASSPSGRLYNEQFF.

The chain couples TRBV27 to TRBJ1-6; 11 bases fit TRBD1. Germline CDR1 reads MNHEY; CDR2 reads SMNVEV (reference sequence). The CDR3 covers 17 residues. The trim removed 5 bases at V and 3 bases at J, leaving 6 bases unmatched. The CDR3 protein is CASSPDRGRLYNSPLHF. DNA of the CDR3: TGTGCCAGCAGTCCGGACAGGGGGCGACTCTATAATTCACCCCTCCACTTT.

V gene TRBV7-2 combines with J gene TRBJ2-7; 7 nucleotides match TRBD1. Germline V gene data show CDR1 as SGHTA and CDR2 as FQGNSA. The ends lost 7 bases at V and 2 bases at J; junction bases unmatched: 8. CDR3 length: 14 amino acids. CDR3 nucleotides: TGTGCCAGCAACACACCCGGGACAGCCTACGAGCAGTACTTC. Protein sequence: CASNTPGTAYEQYF.

Written as DNA, the CDR3 is TGCGCCAGCAGCTCAGGACAGGGGGTTGCTTTCTTT. Protein sequence: CASSSGQGVAFF. V gene TRBV5-1 combines with J gene TRBJ1-1; 10 positions match TRBD1. Germline-derived CDR1 and CDR2 are SGHRS and YFSETQ. The length of the CDR3 is 12 residues. V trimming: 3 bases; J trimming: 11 bases; junction bases outside the gene matches: 4. Full variable domain (missing parts from reference TRBV5-1 and TRBJ1-1): KAGVTQTPRYLIKTRGQQVTLSCSPISGHRSVSWYQQTPGQGLQFLFEYFSETQRNKGNFPGRFSGRQFSNSRSEMNVSTLELGDSALYLCASSSGQGVAFFGQGTRLTVV.

This rearrangement joins TRBV10-2 to TRBJ2-2; 13 bases match TRBD2. J lost 5 bases, V lost 4 bases, and 7 bases had no gene match. The CDR3 loop spans 17 amino acids. The germline V gene encodes CDR1 WSHSY and CDR2 SAAADI. The DNA for the CDR3 is TGCGCCAGCAGTGGGACTAGCGGGAGTAGAAGGACCGGGGAGCTGTTTTTT. Its translation: CASSGTSGSRRTGELFF.

V gene TRBV11-3 combines with J gene TRBJ2-7, with 9 bases identical to TRBD2. This CDR3 contains 14 residues. After removal of 3 bases from V and 2 bases from J, the junction contained 2 bases not matched to a gene. The germline CDR1 and CDR2 sequences are SGHNT and YENEEA. CDR3 DNA sequence: TGTGCCAGCAGCTTTAGCGGGAGACCCTACGAGCAGTACTTC. This sequence encodes CASSFSGRPYEQYF.

This chain connects TRBV11-2 to TRBJ1-1, with D unresolved. From germline, CDR1 is SGHAT and CDR2 FQNNGV. V lost 1 base, J lost 3 bases, and 6 bases lay in between. This CDR3 is built from 13 residues. CDR3 nucleotide sequence: TGTGCCAGCAGCTTAGGACATTACACTGAAGCTTTCTTT. Translated: CASSLGHYTEAFF.

This rearrangement joins TRBV6-5 to TRBJ1-6; TRBD1 is a possible D gene (5 bases). The CDR3 contains 14 residues. Germline-derived CDR1 and CDR2 are MNHEY and SVGAGI. V dropped 6 bases and J dropped 7 bases, with 13 bases sitting between them. In nucleotides, the CDR3 is TGTGCCAGCAGCCAGGAGGGACGCAATTCACCCCTCCACTTT. As protein: CASSQEGRNSPLHF.

The genes are TRBV3-1 (or the pseudogene TRBV3-2) and TRBJ2-7, with 10 bases fitting TRBD2. Trimming cost V 4 bases and J 3 bases; bases outside gene matches: 3. This CDR3 spans 14 amino acids. Germline-derived CDR1 and CDR2 are LGHDT and YNNKEL (reference sequence). Here the CDR3 reads CASSPASGSYEQYF. The CDR3 DNA follows: TGTGCCAGCAGCCCGGCTAGCGGGAGCTACGAGCAGTACTTC.

The V call is TRBV27, the J call TRBJ2-3, with 10 bases fitting TRBD2. Trimming removed 6 bases from V and 0 bases from J; junction bases left unmatched: 6. The CDR3 is 16 amino acids. The germline V gene has CDR1 MNHEY and CDR2 SMNVEV (reference sequence). As DNA, the CDR3 is TGTGCCAGCAGGGGGAGCGGGAGGGATAGCACAGATACGCAGTATTTT. Its protein is CASRGSGRDSTDTQYF.

CDR3 protein: CASSPGTSNEQFF. The CDR3 DNA reads TGTGCCAGCAGCCCCGGGACTAGCAATGAGCAGTTCTTC. The V and J genes are TRBV6-5 and TRBJ2-1; 8 nucleotides agree with TRBD2. The CDR3 is made up of 13 amino acids. The germline gives CDR1 MNHEY, CDR2 SVGAGI. Trimming at V came to 6 bases and at J to 6 bases, leaving 4 bases not matched to a gene.

The V gene is TRBV13, the J gene TRBJ1-1; D remains ambiguous. The germline gives CDR1 PRHDT, CDR2 FYEKMQ (reference sequence). V lost 5 bases to trimming and J lost 0 bases, with 10 bases between them. This CDR3 is 14 amino acids long. The CDR3 protein is CASSPSPMNTEAFF. DNA of the CDR3: TGTGCCAGCAGCCCCAGTCCAATGAACACTGAAGCTTTCTTT.

A single count supports this clone. This sequence joins TRBV3-1 (or the pseudogene TRBV3-2) and TRBJ2-5, with TRBD2 matching over 10 bases. From germline, CDR1 is LGHDT and CDR2 YNNKEL (reference sequence). The V gene end was trimmed by 7 bases and the J gene end by 9 bases; junction bases not matched to a gene: 5. The CDR3 covers 12 residues. The CDR3 DNA reads as TGTGCCAGCACTAGCGGGAGTGGGCCCCAGTACTTC. This sequence encodes CASTSGSGPQYF.